Presented here are 10 T cell receptor beta chains from one specimen sequenced in a study of graft-versus-host responses after intestinal transplantation. These receptors' targets are unknown. Assay used: immunoSEQ multiplex PCR; TCRdb lists only in-frame clones, some missing. Here the sample spans approximately 100,000 clones, about 88% being singletons. The sample was unstimulated CD4+ T cells sorted from spleen or lymph node cells, taken before intestinal transplant. The receptor set was obtained from a human donor who received an intestinal transplant.

In this sample, this clone turned up a few times. V and J are TRBV10-1 and TRBJ1-2; 7 bases are a match to TRBD1. Germline CDR1 is WNHNN and CDR2 is SYGVQD (reference sequence). CDR3 length equals 11 residues. The J segment lost 8 bases and the V segment lost 5 bases, leaving 2 bases of the junction unmatched. CDR3 protein: CASSTGDGYTF. CDR3 in DNA: TGCGCCAGCAGTACAGGGGACGGCTACACCTTC.

The chain carries TRBV5-1 and TRBJ2-3, with TRBD1 as a possible D gene (6 bases). V was cut by 1 base and J by 4 bases, with 7 bases left in between. Germline V gives CDR1 SGHRS, CDR2 YFSETQ. The CDR3 is 13 residues long. The CDR3 reads CASSLWGPDTQYF. The DNA of the CDR3 is TGCGCCAGCAGCTTGTGGGGGCCAGATACGCAGTATTTT. Looking up the rest from reference TRBV5-1 and TRBJ2-3 gives the full variable domain: KAGVTQTPRYLIKTRGQQVTLSCSPISGHRSVSWYQQTPGQGLQFLFEYFSETQRNKGNFPGRFSGRQFSNSRSEMNVSTLELGDSALYLCASSLWGPDTQYFGPGTRLTVL.

V gene TRBV6-5 combines with J gene TRBJ2-7; tentatively, D is TRBD1 (6 bases). Looked up from germline, CDR1 is MNHEY and CDR2 is SVGAGI. Trimming removed 5 bases at V and 2 bases at J, with 16 bases between. CDR3 size: 15 residues. This chain's CDR3 is CASSGPGTRTYEQYF. DNA for the CDR3: TGTGCCAGCAGTGGGCCCGGGACACGCACCTACGAGCAGTACTTC.

This chain connects TRBV7-3 to TRBJ1-5; D call uncertain. The CDR3 length is 13 residues. CDR1 is SGHTA, CDR2 FQGTGA, per germline. V lost 0 bases to trimming and J lost 6 bases, with 6 bases between them. The CDR3 sequence is CASSLTLGQPQHF. The CDR3 DNA reads TGTGCCAGCAGCTTAACGTTGGGTCAGCCCCAGCATTTT.

This clone occurred a few times. The genes are TRBV5-6 and TRBJ1-6, with 9 bases aligning to TRBD1. Trimming at V came to 4 bases and at J to 9 bases, leaving 8 bases not matched to a gene. Germline V lookup: CDR1 SGHDT, CDR2 YYEEEE. This CDR3 contains 15 residues. The CDR3 sequence: CASSNNRGRISPLHF. CDR3 DNA: TGTGCCAGCAGCAACAACAGGGGGCGAATTTCACCCCTCCACTTT.

This clone was found a few times. V and J are TRBV10-3 and TRBJ1-1, with 7 bases fitting TRBD1. There are 14 residues in the CDR3. Germline CDR1 reads ENHRY; CDR2 reads SYGVKD. V lost 6 bases, J lost 1 base, and 5 bases stayed unmatched. Written as DNA, the CDR3 is TGTGCCATCAGAAACAGGGGAACGAACACTGAAGCTTTCTTT. As protein: CAIRNRGTNTEAFF.

This clone was counted a single time. The chain employs TRBV7-3 and TRBJ2-2; D remains ambiguous. The CDR3 consists of 16 residues. Looked up from germline, CDR1 is SGHTA and CDR2 is FQGTGA. Deletions cut 5 bases from V and 1 base from J, with 14 bases between. CDR3 coding DNA: TGTGCCAGCAGCCTTCTCGACCCCTTGAACACCGGGGAGCTGTTTTTT. It encodes CASSLLDPLNTGELFF.

This clone showed up just a few times. The chain couples TRBV10-3 to TRBJ2-1; TRBD2 matches 14 bases. The CDR3 is made up of 19 amino acids. Trimming at V came to 10 bases and at J to 10 bases, leaving 24 bases not matched to a gene. From germline, CDR1 is ENHRY and CDR2 SYGVKD. This chain's CDR3 is CATRGLQGTGLAGVGEQFF. CDR3 nucleotides: TGTGCCACCCGTGGGCTCCAGGGTACGGGACTAGCGGGAGTAGGGGAGCAGTTCTTC.

The chain links TRBV4-1 to TRBJ2-5; TRBD2 matches at 9 bases. The CDR3 has 15 residues. Germline assignment: CDR1 MGHRA and CDR2 YSYEKL. After removal of 8 bases from V and 2 bases from J, the junction contained 9 bases not matched to a gene. In nucleotides, the CDR3 is TGCGCCAGCGGGGAAGGACTAGCGACACAAGAGACCCAGTACTTC. Translating gives CASGEGLATQETQYF.

The genes are TRBV6-5 and TRBJ1-5; no clear D gene. The CDR3 consists of 12 residues. Germline V lookup: CDR1 MNHEY, CDR2 SVGAGI. The V gene lost 10 bases and the J gene lost 6 bases, with 13 bases spanning the gap. The DNA of the CDR3 is TGTGCCACCCGGGGAGGCGGTCAGCCCCAGCATTTT. It is translated as CATRGGGQPQHF.